Below, 28 T cell receptor beta chains from the same sample are listed, as sequenced in a study of identical twins. TCRdb re-called the 5' RACE reads through MiXCR, storing one row per CDR3 protein. The sample comprises some 760,000 distinct CDR3 sequences, 18% of which are singletons, and about an eighth rests with the top ten. In addition, the sample was reused for a study of T cells expressing NK-cell markers.

The specimen was PBMCs. All receptors come from a woman aged 18-29 years in good health.

The chain recombines TRBV29-1 with TRBJ2-1, with a tentative D call TRBD2 (6 bases). The germline gives CDR1 SQVTM, CDR2 ANQGSEA. V was trimmed by 1 base and J by 3 bases, leaving 10 bases between them. The CDR3 is made up of 14 amino acids. The CDR3: CSVEGLAHYNEQFF. CDR3 bases: TGCAGCGTTGAAGGGCTAGCGCACTACAATGAGCAGTTCTTC.

The chain employs TRBV29-1 and TRBJ2-7, with D perhaps TRBD1 (6 bases). V gave up 7 bases and J gave up 3 bases, with 16 bases separating them. CDR1 and CDR2 from the germline V gene are SQVTM and ANQGSEA. The CDR3 loop spans 13 amino acids. The CDR3 here is CSAADGQFYEQYF. In DNA, the CDR3 is TGCAGCGCCGCCGATGGACAGTTCTACGAGCAGTACTTC.

This chain links TRBV5-6 with TRBJ2-4; 7 nucleotides line up with TRBD1. Germline CDR1 is SGHDT and CDR2 is YYEEEE. V lost 3 bases, J lost 3 bases, and 9 bases stayed unmatched. The CDR3 has 16 residues. The CDR3 loop reads CASSSQTGVVKNIQYF. For the CDR3, the DNA is TGTGCCAGCAGCTCCCAAACAGGGGTGGTCAAAAACATTCAGTACTTC.

This clonotype was seen a handful of times. The V call is TRBV7-2, the J call TRBJ2-1; D unclear. The V end lost 6 bases, the J end lost 0 bases, and 15 bases lay between the germline ends. The CDR3 contains 16 residues. Germline loops: CDR1 SGHTA, CDR2 FQGNSA. CDR3 bases: TGTGCCAGCAGGCCAAATAACCAACTCTCCTACAATGAGCAGTTCTTC. Translated, it gives CASRPNNQLSYNEQFF.

The chain carries TRBV9 and TRBJ2-3, with TRBD2 identical over 8 bases. J gave up 6 bases and V 4 bases, and 13 bases lay outside the gene matches. Germline V CDR1 and CDR2: SGDLS, YYNGEE. This CDR3 comprises 16 residues. DNA for the CDR3: TGTGCCAGCAGCCCGGGGTCCGGGGGGGGCTACGATACGCAGTATTTT. This gives the protein CASSPGSGGGYDTQYF.

J is TRBJ1-4 and V is TRBV20-1; D not resolved. V was trimmed by 5 bases and J by 8 bases, leaving 15 bases between them. The CDR3 runs 13 residues. In germline, CDR1 is DFQATT, CDR2 SNEGSKA (reference sequence). The CDR3 bases are TGCAGTGCTGTCTTCGGTCAGAAAGAAAAACTGTTTTTT. It specifies CSAVFGQKEKLFF.

The V and J genes are TRBV5-1 and TRBJ2-2; D unresolved. Trimming took off 2 bases at V and 2 bases at J, with 7 bases between the two ends. This CDR3 is 14 amino acids long. Germline lookup yields CDR1 SGHRS and CDR2 YFSETQ. The CDR3 spells CASSFWINTGELFF. The CDR3 DNA is TGCGCCAGCAGCTTCTGGATTAACACCGGGGAGCTGTTTTTT.

This clonotype was counted a few times. The chain has TRBV20-1 and TRBJ1-2, with TRBD1 matching over 10 bases. Germline trimming cut 0 bases from V and 4 bases from J; bases unmatched to any gene: 14. Per germline, CDR1 DFQATT and CDR2 SNEGSKA (reference sequence). This CDR3 contains 18 residues. The DNA of the CDR3 is TGCAGTGCTAGAGACCACCGGGACAGGGGCGGTACGGCCTATGGCTACACCTTC. Translating gives CSARDHRDRGGTAYGYTF.

This clonotype turned up a few times. The chain's CDR3 is CSAHYRRGGNNEQFF. The CDR3 DNA reads TGCAGTGCTCATTATCGGCGGGGGGGGAACAATGAGCAGTTCTTC. The chain is built from TRBV20-1 and TRBJ2-1; 9 bases line up with TRBD2. Per the germline V gene, CDR1 is DFQATT and CDR2 is SNEGSKA (reference sequence). V was pared by 5 bases and J by 5 bases, with 10 bases of the junction left unmatched. The CDR3 covers 15 residues.

The chain joins TRBV27 to TRBJ2-7, with 12 bases lining up with TRBD1. Germline V CDR1 and CDR2: MNHEY, SMNVEV (reference sequence). J was trimmed by 6 bases and V by 5 bases; bases with no gene match: 5. The CDR3 has 14 residues. The CDR3 reads CASSQGTGGFEQYF. The DNA of the CDR3 is TGTGCCAGCAGTCAGGGGACAGGGGGCTTCGAGCAGTACTTC.

The chain carries TRBV11-1 and TRBJ2-1, with 7 bases identical to TRBD1. Germline values: CDR1 SGHAT, CDR2 FQDESV (reference sequence). The V gene end was trimmed by 3 bases and the J gene end by 5 bases; junction bases not matched to a gene: 7. This CDR3 region has 15 residues. In DNA form, the CDR3 reads TGTGCCAGCAGCTTGGGACAGCGCAAGAACAATGAGCAGTTCTTC. Protein sequence: CASSLGQRKNNEQFF.

This clonotype showed up just a few times. This sequence joins TRBV20-1 and TRBJ1-1; D might be TRBD1 (5 bases). Germline CDR1 reads DFQATT; CDR2 reads SNEGSKA (reference sequence). V lost 0 bases to trimming and J lost 6 bases, with 11 bases between them. The CDR3 runs to 13 residues. In nucleotides, the CDR3 is TGCAGTGCTAGAGATACGACAGCCTCTGAAGCTTTCTTT. Protein product: CSARDTTASEAFF.

This clonotype came up a few times. V is TRBV20-1 and J is TRBJ2-6; D is ambiguous. The CDR3 consists of 11 residues. The germline V and J ends were trimmed by 1 base and 5 bases, with 0 bases remaining between them. Germline loops: CDR1 DFQATT, CDR2 SNEGSKA (reference sequence). CDR3 nucleotide sequence: TGCAGTGCTAGAGGGGCCAACGTCCTGACTTTC. Its protein product is CSARGANVLTF.

The chain carries TRBV24-1 and TRBJ2-2, with TRBD2 matching over 8 bases. Germline-derived CDR1 and CDR2 are KGHDR and SFDVKD. This CDR3 has 16 amino acids. J lost 10 bases, V lost 4 bases, and 13 bases had no gene match. CDR3 nucleotide sequence: TGTGCCACCAGTGACCCACAAGCGGGGGCCGCAGAGGAGCTGTTTTTT. Translated: CATSDPQAGAAEELFF.

This clonotype has more than one count but fewer than ten. The chain has TRBV10-3 and TRBJ1-1; TRBD1 aligns across 8 bases. The CDR3 is made up of 15 amino acids. Germline V gene sequence: CDR1 ENHRY, CDR2 SYGVKD. The V gene end was trimmed by 0 bases and the J gene end by 6 bases; junction bases not matched to a gene: 6. In DNA, the CDR3 is TGTGCCATCAGTGAGTCGAGGACAGGGAATCCTGAAGCTTTCTTT. Its translation: CAISESRTGNPEAFF.

The V call is TRBV7-6, the J call TRBJ2-1; D tentatively fits TRBD1 or TRBD2 (5 bases each). Deletions cut 0 bases from V and 7 bases from J, with 13 bases between. The CDR3 totals 15 residues. Looked up from germline, CDR1 is SGHVS and CDR2 is FNYEAQ. DNA of the CDR3: TGTGCCAGCAGCTTAGCGGGACCGAGGGTGAATGAGCAGTTCTTC. It encodes CASSLAGPRVNEQFF.

The chain's CDR3 is CASGLAGGNLRADTQYF. The CDR3 bases are TGTGCCAGCGGCCTAGCGGGAGGCAATTTACGGGCAGATACGCAGTATTTT. The rearrangement joins TRBV6-2 or TRBV6-3 to TRBJ2-3; 11 bases are shared with TRBD2. The CDR3 extends over 17 amino acids. Germline-derived CDR1 and CDR2 are MNHEY and SVGEGT. V was pared by 8 bases and J by 4 bases, with 14 bases of the junction left unmatched.

The chain joins TRBV12-5 to TRBJ2-1; no definite D call. This CDR3 region has 10 residues. Germline V gene data show CDR1 as LGHNT and CDR2 as FRNRAP. The V gene lost 1 base and the J gene lost 10 bases, with 2 bases spanning the gap. The CDR3 protein is CASGLGEQFF. Here the CDR3 DNA reads TGTGCTAGTGGTTTGGGGGAGCAGTTCTTC.

This rearrangement joins TRBV3-1 to TRBJ2-7; D is possibly TRBD2 (6 bases). The germline V and J ends were trimmed by 3 bases and 5 bases, with 8 bases remaining between them. CDR1 and CDR2 (germline): LGHDT, YNNKEL (reference sequence). The CDR3 sequence is 12 residues long. As DNA, the CDR3 is TGTGCCAGCAGCCAGTCGGGGGACGAGCAGTACTTC. As protein: CASSQSGDEQYF.

The rearrangement links TRBV9 to TRBJ2-3; 7 nucleotides agree with TRBD2. Germline V gives CDR1 SGDLS, CDR2 YYNGEE. The CDR3 runs 18 residues. V shed 1 base, J shed 2 bases, and the junction held 13 bases outside the gene matches. The CDR3 here is CASSVSLRASGSTDTQYF. For the CDR3, the DNA is TGTGCCAGCAGCGTATCTCTAAGGGCTAGCGGTTCCACAGATACGCAGTATTTT.

The CDR3 here is CSAPLAQETQYF. CDR3 DNA: TGCAGTGCCCCACTAGCTCAAGAGACCCAGTACTTC. V and J are TRBV20-1 and TRBJ2-5; maybe TRBD2 (6 bases). V gave up 6 bases and J gave up 2 bases, with 10 bases separating them. Germline lookup yields CDR1 DFQATT and CDR2 SNEGSKA (reference sequence). This CDR3 contains 12 residues.

This clonotype was observed a handful of times. The V gene is TRBV20-1, the J gene TRBJ1-2; D is unclear. Germline V gene sequence: CDR1 DFQATT, CDR2 SNEGSKA (reference sequence). Trimming removed 3 bases at V and 6 bases at J, with 8 bases between. This CDR3 is 11 amino acids long. The CDR3: CSARKGHGYTF. CDR3 nucleotides: TGCAGTGCTAGGAAGGGTCATGGCTACACCTTC.

This clonotype showed up just a few times. This sequence joins TRBV5-1 and TRBJ2-1; no firm D call. The germline gives CDR1 SGHRS, CDR2 YFSETQ. The CDR3 loop spans 13 amino acids. Trimming pared 0 bases from V and 8 bases from J, leaving 9 bases between. Here the CDR3 reads CASSLEGLDEQFF. The CDR3 DNA follows: TGCGCCAGCAGCTTGGAGGGCCTGGATGAGCAGTTCTTC.

Only a few counts were recorded for this clonotype. The genes are TRBV20-1 and TRBJ1-1, with 7 nucleotides matching TRBD1. This CDR3 is 11 amino acids long. V gave up 5 bases and J gave up 11 bases; unmatched junction bases: 8. Germline V gives CDR1 DFQATT, CDR2 SNEGSKA (reference sequence). The CDR3 nucleotides read TGCAGTGCTCAACCTACAGGGGCGGCTTTCTTT. This codes for CSAQPTGAAFF.

The rearrangement links TRBV27 to TRBJ1-2; 9 bases line up with TRBD1. In germline, CDR1 is MNHEY, CDR2 SMNVEV (reference sequence). This CDR3 spans 15 amino acids. The V segment lost 3 bases and the J segment 8 bases; nucleotides outside the gene matches: 10. CDR3 in DNA: TGTGCCAGCAGTTTCATCCCCCCGGGACAGGGAGGCTACACCTTC. As protein: CASSFIPPGQGGYTF.

This clonotype was detected a few times. The chain employs TRBV12-3 or TRBV12-4 and TRBJ1-1; 8 bases line up with TRBD1. The CDR3 is made up of 15 amino acids. After removal of 5 bases from V and 2 bases from J, the junction contained 7 bases not matched to a gene. For the CDR3, the DNA is TGTGCCAGCAGTAAAGACACAGGGGGAAACACTGAAGCTTTCTTT. Amino acids: CASSKDTGGNTEAFF.

This clonotype was observed a handful of times. This chain joins TRBV5-1 and TRBJ2-1; D might be TRBD2 (6 bases). The CDR3 extends over 13 amino acids. Trimming pared 0 bases from V and 10 bases from J, leaving 11 bases between. The germline V gene has CDR1 SGHRS and CDR2 YFSETQ. This chain's CDR3 is CASSLGGDWEQFF. For the CDR3, the DNA is TGCGCCAGCAGCTTGGGCGGGGATTGGGAGCAGTTCTTC.

This chain uses TRBV5-5 with TRBJ2-1, with unresolved D. Germline-derived CDR1 and CDR2 are SGHKS and YYEKEE (reference sequence). This CDR3 is built from 14 residues. The V end lost 2 bases, the J end lost 1 base, and 7 bases lay between the germline ends. The CDR3 is CASSFHLSYNEQFF. CDR3 DNA: TGTGCCAGCAGCTTCCATTTATCCTACAATGAGCAGTTCTTC. The variable domain in full, completed from reference TRBV5-5 and TRBJ2-1, reads DAGVTQSPTHLIKTRGQQVTLRCSPISGHKSVSWYQQVLGQGPQFIFQYYEKEERGRGNFPDRFSARQFPNYSSELNVNALLLGDSALYLCASSFHLSYNEQFFGPGTRLTVL.